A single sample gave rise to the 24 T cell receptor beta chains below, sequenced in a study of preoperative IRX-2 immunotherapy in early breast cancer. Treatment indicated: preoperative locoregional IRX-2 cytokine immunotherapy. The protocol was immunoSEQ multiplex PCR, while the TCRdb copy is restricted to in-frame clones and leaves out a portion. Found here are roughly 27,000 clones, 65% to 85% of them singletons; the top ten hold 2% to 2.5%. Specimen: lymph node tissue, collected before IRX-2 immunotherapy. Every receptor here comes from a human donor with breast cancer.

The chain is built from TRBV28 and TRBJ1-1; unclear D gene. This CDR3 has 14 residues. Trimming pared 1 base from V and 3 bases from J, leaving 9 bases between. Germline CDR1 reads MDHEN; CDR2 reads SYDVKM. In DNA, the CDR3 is TGTGCCAGCAGTTTATTAACGGTGGACACTGAAGCTTTCTTT. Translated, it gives CASSLLTVDTEAFF.

This CDR3 is CASSLRQGGEKLFF. The CDR3 DNA is TGTGCCAGCAGCTTAAGACAGGGAGGTGAAAAACTGTTTTTT. V is TRBV11-3 and J is TRBJ1-4, with 7 bases lining up with TRBD1. CDR1 and CDR2 (germline): SGHNT, YENEEA. The ends lost 2 bases at V and 7 bases at J; junction bases unmatched: 4. The CDR3 is 14 amino acids.

The CDR3 nucleotides read TGTGCCAGCAGTGATATTGGACTTACTCAGTACTTC. It codes for CASSDIGLTQYF. The gene calls are TRBV6-8 and TRBJ2-4, with D possibly being TRBD2 (5 bases). Trimming left V 5 bases short and J 12 bases short, with 14 bases between. Germline loops: CDR1 MNHGY, CDR2 SAAAGT. The CDR3 has 12 amino acids.

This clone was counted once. In DNA, the CDR3 is TGTGCCAGCAAGACCGGTTGGACAGGGGGCTACATGAACACTGAAGCTTTCTTT. Translation gives CASKTGWTGGYMNTEAFF. The genes are TRBV22-1 and TRBJ1-1; the table's D call TRBD1 went unverified against the DNA. TRBV22-1 is designated a pseudogene. The CDR3 is made up of 18 amino acids.

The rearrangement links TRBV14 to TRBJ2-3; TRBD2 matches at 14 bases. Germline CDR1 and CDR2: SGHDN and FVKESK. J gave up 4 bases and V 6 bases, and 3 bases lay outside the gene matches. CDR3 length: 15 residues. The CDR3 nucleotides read TGTGCCAGCAGACCGACTAGCGGGGGGGCAGATACGCAGTATTTT. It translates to CASRPTSGGADTQYF.

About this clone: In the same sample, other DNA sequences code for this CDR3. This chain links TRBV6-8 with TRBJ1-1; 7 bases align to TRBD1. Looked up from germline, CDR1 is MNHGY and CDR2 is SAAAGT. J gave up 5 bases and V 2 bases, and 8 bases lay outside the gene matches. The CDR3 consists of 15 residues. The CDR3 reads CASSYARPGGTEAFF. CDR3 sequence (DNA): TGTGCCAGCAGTTACGCACGACCAGGGGGGACTGAAGCTTTCTTT.

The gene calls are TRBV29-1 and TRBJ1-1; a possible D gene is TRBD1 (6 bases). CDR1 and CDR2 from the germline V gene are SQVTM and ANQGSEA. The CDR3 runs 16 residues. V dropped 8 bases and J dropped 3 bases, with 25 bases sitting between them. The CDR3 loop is CSSSLSLIPGDTEAFF. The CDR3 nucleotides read TGCAGCTCATCGTTGTCACTTATTCCAGGGGACACTGAAGCTTTCTTT.

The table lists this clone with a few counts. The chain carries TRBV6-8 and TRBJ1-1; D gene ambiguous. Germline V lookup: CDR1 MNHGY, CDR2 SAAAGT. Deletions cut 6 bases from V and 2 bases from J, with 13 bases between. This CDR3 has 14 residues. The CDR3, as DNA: TGTGCCAGCAGACCCGACGGACTAAACACTGAAGCTTTCTTT. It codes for CASRPDGLNTEAFF.

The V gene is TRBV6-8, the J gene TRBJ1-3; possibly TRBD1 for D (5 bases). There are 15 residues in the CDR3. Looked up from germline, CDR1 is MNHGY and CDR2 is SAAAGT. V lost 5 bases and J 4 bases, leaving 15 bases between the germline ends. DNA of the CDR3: TGTGCCAGCAGTCCCCAGGGTTTGAAGGGAAACACCATATATTTT. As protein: CASSPQGLKGNTIYF.

The CDR3 bases are TGTGCCAGCAGTCCTGCCGGTGGGGGTTATACTGAAGCTTTCTTT. Translated: CASSPAGGGYTEAFF. This chain connects TRBV28 to TRBJ1-1, with a weak D call TRBD1 (5 bases). V lost 5 bases, J lost 5 bases, and 18 bases lay in between. The CDR3 runs 15 residues. Looked up from germline, CDR1 is MDHEN and CDR2 is SYDVKM. The variable domain in full, with the rest retrieved from reference TRBV28 and TRBJ1-1, is DVKVTQSSRYLVKRTGEKVFLECVQDMDHENMFWYRQDPGLGLRLIYFSYDVKMKEKGDIPEGYSVSREKKERFSLILESASTNQTSMYLCASSPAGGGYTEAFFGQGTRLTVV.

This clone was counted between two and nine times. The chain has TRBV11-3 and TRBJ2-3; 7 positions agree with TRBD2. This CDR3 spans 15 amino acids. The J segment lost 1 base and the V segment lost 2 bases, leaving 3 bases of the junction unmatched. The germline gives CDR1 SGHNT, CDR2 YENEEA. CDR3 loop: CASSLSGGGTDTQYF. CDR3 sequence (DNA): TGTGCCAGCAGCTTATCTGGGGGGGGCACAGATACGCAGTATTTT.

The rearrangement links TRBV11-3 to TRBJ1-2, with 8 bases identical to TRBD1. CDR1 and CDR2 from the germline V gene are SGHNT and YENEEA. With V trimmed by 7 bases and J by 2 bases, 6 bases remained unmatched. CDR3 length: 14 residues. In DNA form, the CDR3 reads TGTGCCAGCATCCCCGGACAGGGCAACTATGGCTACACCTTC. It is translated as CASIPGQGNYGYTF.

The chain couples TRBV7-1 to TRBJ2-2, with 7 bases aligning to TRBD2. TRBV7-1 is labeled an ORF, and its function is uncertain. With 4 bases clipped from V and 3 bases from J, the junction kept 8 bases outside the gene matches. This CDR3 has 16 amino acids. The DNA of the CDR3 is TGTGCCAGCAGCTTACGGCGGGGGTGGGACACCGGGGAGCTGTTTTTT. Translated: CASSLRRGWDTGELFF.

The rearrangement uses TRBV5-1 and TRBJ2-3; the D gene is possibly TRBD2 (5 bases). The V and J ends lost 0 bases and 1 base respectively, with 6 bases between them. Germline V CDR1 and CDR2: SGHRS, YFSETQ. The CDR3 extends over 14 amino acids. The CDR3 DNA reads TGCGCCAGCAGCTTGGGTAGCGGCACAGATACGCAGTATTTT. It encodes CASSLGSGTDTQYF.

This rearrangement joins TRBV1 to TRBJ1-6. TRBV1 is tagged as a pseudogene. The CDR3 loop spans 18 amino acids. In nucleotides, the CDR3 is TGCGCCAGCAGCCAAGAAGTTGGGCGGGGAGTGGGGAATTCACCCCTCCACTTT. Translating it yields CASSQEVGRGVGNSPLHF.

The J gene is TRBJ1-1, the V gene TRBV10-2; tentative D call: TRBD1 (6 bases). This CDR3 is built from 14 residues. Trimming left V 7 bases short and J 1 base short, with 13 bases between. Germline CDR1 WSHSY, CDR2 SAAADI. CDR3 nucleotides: TGCGCCAGCAACCAGGGACAATGGAACACTGAAGCTTTCTTT. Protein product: CASNQGQWNTEAFF.

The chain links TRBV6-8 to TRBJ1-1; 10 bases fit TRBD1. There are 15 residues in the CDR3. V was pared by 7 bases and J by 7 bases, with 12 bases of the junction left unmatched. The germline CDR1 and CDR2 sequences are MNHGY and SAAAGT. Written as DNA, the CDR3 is TGTGCCAGCACCCACGGGGGACAGGGGATGCTTGAAGCTTTCTTT. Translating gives CASTHGGQGMLEAFF.

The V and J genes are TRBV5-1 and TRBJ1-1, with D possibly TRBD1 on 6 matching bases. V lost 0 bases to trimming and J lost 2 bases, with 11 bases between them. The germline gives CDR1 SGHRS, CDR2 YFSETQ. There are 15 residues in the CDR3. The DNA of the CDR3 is TGCGCCAGCAGCTTGGTTCCAGGGGCCAACACTGAAGCTTTCTTT. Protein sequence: CASSLVPGANTEAFF.

CDR3: CASSSDSPSYEQYF. Here the CDR3 DNA reads TGTGCCAGCAGTTCGGACAGCCCCTCCTACGAGCAGTACTTC. This chain links TRBV28 with TRBJ2-7; D possibly corresponds to TRBD1 (6 bases). Germline-derived CDR1 and CDR2 are MDHEN and SYDVKM. V was cut by 4 bases and J by 0 bases, with 10 bases left in between. CDR3 length: 14 amino acids.

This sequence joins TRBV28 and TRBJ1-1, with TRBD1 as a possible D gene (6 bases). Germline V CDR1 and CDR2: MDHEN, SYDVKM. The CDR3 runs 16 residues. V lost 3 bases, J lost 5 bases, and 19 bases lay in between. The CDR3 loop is CASSFNPDSPRTEAFF. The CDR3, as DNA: TGTGCCAGCAGTTTCAACCCGGACAGTCCGCGGACTGAAGCTTTCTTT.

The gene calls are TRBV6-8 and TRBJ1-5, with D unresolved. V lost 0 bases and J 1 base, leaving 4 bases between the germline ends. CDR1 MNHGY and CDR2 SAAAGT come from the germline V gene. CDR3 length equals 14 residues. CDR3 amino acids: CASSYSNSNQPQHF. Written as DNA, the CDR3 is TGTGCCAGCAGTTACTCGAACAGCAATCAGCCCCAGCATTTT.

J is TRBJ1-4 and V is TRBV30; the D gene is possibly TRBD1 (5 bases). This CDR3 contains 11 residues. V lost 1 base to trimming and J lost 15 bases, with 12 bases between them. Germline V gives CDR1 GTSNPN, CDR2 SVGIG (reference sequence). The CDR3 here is CAWSGGIGVFF. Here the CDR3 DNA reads TGTGCCTGGAGTGGGGGCATAGGGGTGTTTTTT. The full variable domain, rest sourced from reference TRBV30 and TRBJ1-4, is SQTIHQWPATLVQPVGSPLSLECTVEGTSNPNLYWYRQAAGRGLQLLFYSVGIGQISSEVPQNLSASRPQDRQFILSSKKLLLSDSGFYLCAWSGGIGVFFGSGTQLSVL.

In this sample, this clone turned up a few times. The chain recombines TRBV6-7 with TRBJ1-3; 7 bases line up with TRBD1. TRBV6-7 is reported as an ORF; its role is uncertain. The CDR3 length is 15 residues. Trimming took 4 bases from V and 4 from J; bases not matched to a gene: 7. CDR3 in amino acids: CASSSTGTLGNTIYF. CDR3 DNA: TGTGCCAGCAGTTCGACAGGGACCTTGGGAAACACCATATATTTT.

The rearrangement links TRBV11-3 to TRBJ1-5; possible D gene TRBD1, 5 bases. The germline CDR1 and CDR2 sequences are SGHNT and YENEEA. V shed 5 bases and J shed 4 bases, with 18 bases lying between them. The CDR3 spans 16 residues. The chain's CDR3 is CASSPLAGIDNQPQHF. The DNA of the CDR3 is TGTGCCAGCAGCCCCCTGGCAGGGATTGATAATCAGCCCCAGCATTTT.